These 16 T cell receptor beta chains came from one sample sequenced in a study of blood T cell repertoires in COVID-19. Assay: immunoSEQ multiplex PCR; the TCRdb copy retains only in-frame clones and omits some. The sample consists of fewer than 350,000 clones, roughly 86% of them appearing once. The sequenced sample was peripheral blood. The receptors come from a woman in her 30s who had recovered from COVID-19.

This rearrangement joins TRBV6-5 to TRBJ2-7; 9 nucleotides align to TRBD1. The J segment lost 6 bases and the V segment lost 6 bases, leaving 3 bases of the junction unmatched. The CDR3 runs 12 residues. The germline V gene encodes CDR1 MNHEY and CDR2 SVGAGI. The CDR3 region is CASSRQGGEQYF. DNA for the CDR3: TGTGCCAGCAGCCGACAGGGGGGCGAGCAGTACTTC.

The J gene is TRBJ2-7, the V gene TRBV29-1; the match to TRBD2 covers 7 bases. Germline V gene data show CDR1 as SQVTM and CDR2 as ANQGSEA. This CDR3 comprises 13 residues. J gave up 7 bases and V 4 bases, and 10 bases lay outside the gene matches. CDR3 protein: CSVVREGQGEQYF. In DNA, the CDR3 is TGCAGCGTTGTAAGGGAGGGCCAAGGGGAGCAGTACTTC.

This clone was detected a few times. The J gene is TRBJ1-1, the V gene TRBV21-1; TRBD1 reflects the table's D call only, with no check against the DNA. TRBV21-1 is marked as a pseudogene. The CDR3 has 11 residues. The CDR3 region is CARTGGTEAFF. As DNA, the CDR3 is TGTGCCAGAACAGGGGGCACTGAAGCTTTCTTT.

The table lists this clone with a count of one. This chain links TRBV6-5 with TRBJ1-1; D uncertain. With 0 bases removed from V and 2 bases from J, the gap between germline ends came to 7 bases. CDR1 and CDR2 from the germline V gene are MNHEY and SVGAGI. The CDR3 is made up of 14 amino acids. In DNA, the CDR3 is TGTGCCAGCAGTTACTCAGCCATAAACACTGAAGCTTTCTTT. This translates into CASSYSAINTEAFF.

The gene calls are TRBV27 and TRBJ2-1, with 11 bases that match TRBD1. The germline gives CDR1 MNHEY, CDR2 SMNVEV (reference sequence). Unmatched junction bases numbered 3, after V lost 1 base and J lost 4 bases. The CDR3 runs 16 residues. The DNA of the CDR3 is TGTGCCAGCAGTTTATTTGGGACAGGGGGTTACAATGAGCAGTTCTTC. Translation: CASSLFGTGGYNEQFF.

V and J are TRBV27 and TRBJ1-4; D is possibly TRBD1 (6 bases). The germline V and J ends were trimmed by 5 bases and 7 bases, with 20 bases remaining between them. Looked up from germline, CDR1 is MNHEY and CDR2 is SMNVEV (reference sequence). There are 16 residues in the CDR3. CDR3 amino acids: CASSERTGRLSEKLFF. CDR3 in DNA: TGTGCCAGCAGTGAAAGAACAGGGCGATTAAGTGAAAAACTGTTTTTT.

V gene TRBV2 combines with J gene TRBJ1-4; 8 bases are a match to TRBD1. This CDR3 spans 18 amino acids. V dropped 6 bases and J dropped 0; count of bases not matched to a gene: 12. Germline-derived CDR1 and CDR2 are SNHLY and FYNNEI. CDR3 bases: TGTGCCAGCAGCAGGGGGCTCGGGGGTGACGCAACTAATGAAAAACTGTTTTTT. Translating it yields CASSRGLGGDATNEKLFF.

The chain employs TRBV27 and TRBJ1-6; TRBD1 is a possible D gene (5 bases). Per the germline V gene, CDR1 is MNHEY and CDR2 is SMNVEV (reference sequence). The CDR3 covers 15 residues. The V and J ends lost 2 bases and 7 bases respectively, with 12 bases between them. The CDR3: CASSLGAGENSPLHF. CDR3 coding DNA: TGTGCCAGCAGTTTAGGAGCGGGGGAAAATTCACCCCTCCACTTT.

The rearrangement links TRBV2 to TRBJ1-2; D ambiguous. Germline V gives CDR1 SNHLY, CDR2 FYNNEI. Trimming removed 7 bases from V and 0 bases from J, with 18 bases in between. The CDR3 length is 16 residues. The chain's CDR3 is CASIGFIADSNYGYTF. In DNA, the CDR3 is TGTGCCAGCATTGGGTTCATTGCGGATTCTAACTATGGCTACACCTTC.

The gene calls are TRBV5-5 and TRBJ1-1; D might be TRBD1 (6 bases). Germline V gene lookup returns CDR1 SGHKS and CDR2 YYEKEE (reference sequence). The CDR3 has 12 residues. V lost 4 bases and J 11 bases, leaving 15 bases between the germline ends. This chain's CDR3 is CASSQEDRWAFF. The CDR3 DNA is TGTGCCAGCAGCCAAGAAGACAGGTGGGCTTTCTTT. Together with reference TRBV5-5 and TRBJ1-1, the CDR3 gives the full variable domain: DAGVTQSPTHLIKTRGQQVTLRCSPISGHKSVSWYQQVLGQGPQFIFQYYEKEERGRGNFPDRFSARQFPNYSSELNVNALLLGDSALYLCASSQEDRWAFFGQGTRLTVV.

This clone appeared a single time. The chain links TRBV7-8 to TRBJ2-5, with D tentatively TRBD1 (6 bases). From germline, CDR1 is SGHVS and CDR2 FQNEAQ. With 0 bases removed from V and 1 base from J, the gap between germline ends came to 6 bases. CDR3 length equals 14 residues. In DNA, the CDR3 is TGTGCCAGCAGCTTAGCAGGGGGCCAAGAGACCCAGTACTTC. Translating it yields CASSLAGGQETQYF.

The genes are TRBV7-2 and TRBJ1-6; D might be TRBD1 (5 bases). The CDR3 has 16 residues. Germline V gene sequence: CDR1 SGHTA, CDR2 FQGNSA. V shed 4 bases and J shed 8 bases, with 18 bases lying between them. The CDR3 DNA reads as TGTGCCAGCAGCTCCGAGGGGTGGGGGGAAGATTCACCCCTCCACTTT. This translates into CASSSEGWGEDSPLHF.

The chain has TRBV11-2 and TRBJ2-7; D unresolved. Deletions cut 3 bases from V and 3 bases from J, with 15 bases between. The germline CDR1 and CDR2 sequences are SGHAT and FQNNGV. The CDR3 runs to 15 residues. The CDR3 protein is CASSFTADPGYEQYF. The CDR3 bases are TGTGCCAGCAGCTTTACGGCCGACCCGGGCTACGAGCAGTACTTC.

Only one count was recorded for this clone. The rearrangement uses TRBV5-1 and TRBJ1-2; 7 nucleotides line up with TRBD1. The germline CDR1 and CDR2 sequences are SGHRS and YFSETQ. After removal of 5 bases from V and 1 base from J, the junction contained 20 bases not matched to a gene. The CDR3 length is 19 residues. The CDR3 spells CASSHHRDRWNLSNYGYTF. The CDR3 coding sequence is TGCGCCAGCAGTCACCACCGGGACAGATGGAACCTAAGTAACTATGGCTACACCTTC.

The rearrangement links TRBV29-1 to TRBJ1-2, with a tentative D call TRBD1 (5 bases). There are 12 residues in the CDR3. The V gene's germline CDR1 is SQVTM and CDR2 ANQGSEA. V was pared by 2 bases and J by 3 bases, with 7 bases between. CDR3 protein: CSVETGDYGYTF. The CDR3 DNA sequence: TGCAGCGTTGAAACAGGAGACTATGGCTACACCTTC.

J is TRBJ2-2 and V is TRBV2, with 10 bases lining up with TRBD2. Germline V gene lookup returns CDR1 SNHLY and CDR2 FYNNEI. V trimming: 5 bases; J trimming: 4 bases; junction bases outside the gene matches: 4. The CDR3 sequence is 15 residues long. The CDR3, as DNA: TGTGCCAGCAGTAATCCTAGCGGGAGCACCGGGGAGCTGTTTTTT. This sequence encodes CASSNPSGSTGELFF.